This TCR beta chain was obtained from a study of T cell repertoires in cytomegalovirus infection. Study summary: Use of recently identified HLA-C-restricted and well-studied HLA-B-restricted CMV epitopes was part of the study. Indicated by public TCR beta signatures were CMV infection and matching HLA type.

With V trimmed by 5 bases and J by 9 bases, 20 bases remained unmatched. The germline gives CDR1 SGHTA, CDR2 FQGNSA. The CDR3 extends over 18 amino acids. This clonotype showed up just a few times. Its target is unknown. TCRdb ran MiXCR on the reads and lists one entry per CDR3 protein. Of hundreds of thousands of distinct CDR3 sequences listed, about 27% were seen once; the top ten hold approximately 20%. The study, taken as a whole, reports: Cumulative public TCR beta family frequency identified carriers of CMV plus the relevant HLA. The ex vivo response was dominated by HLA-C-restricted CMV-specific TCR beta clonotypes.

This TCR was recovered from a human donor in good health (CMV status not recorded). Some clones in this sample may be carry-over from other donors' samples. The V call is TRBV7-2, the J call TRBJ2-1; the match to TRBD1 covers 9 bases. The sequencing used cultured PBMCs, collected from culture after CMV antigen stimulation. The CDR3 sequence: CASSQQSTGTGYFTEQFF. DNA for the CDR3: TGTGCCAGCAGCCAACAAAGTACCGGGACAGGGTATTTTACTGAGCAGTTCTTC.